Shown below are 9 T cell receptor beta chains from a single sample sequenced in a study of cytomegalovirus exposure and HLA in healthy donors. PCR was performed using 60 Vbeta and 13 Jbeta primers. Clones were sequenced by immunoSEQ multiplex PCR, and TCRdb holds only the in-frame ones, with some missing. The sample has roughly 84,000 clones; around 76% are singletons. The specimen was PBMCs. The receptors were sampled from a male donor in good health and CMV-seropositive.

The CDR3 protein is CASSQAVGKGGQGRENTGELFF. The CDR3 DNA follows: TGTGCCAGCAGCCAAGCCGTGGGCAAGGGGGGGCAAGGGCGGGAGAACACCGGGGAGCTGTTTTTT. The chain employs TRBV4-2 and TRBJ2-2, with D possibly matching TRBD2 (7 bases). Germline V gene data show CDR1 as LGHNA and CDR2 as YNFKEQ. Trimming took 1 base from V and 1 from J, leaving 28 bases between them. This CDR3 region has 22 residues.

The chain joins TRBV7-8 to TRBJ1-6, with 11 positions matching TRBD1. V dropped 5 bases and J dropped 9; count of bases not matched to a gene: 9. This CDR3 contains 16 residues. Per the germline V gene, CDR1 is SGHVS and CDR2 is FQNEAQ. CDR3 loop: CASSGAAGTGGSPLHF. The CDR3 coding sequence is TGTGCCAGCAGCGGGGCCGCGGGGACAGGGGGTTCACCCCTCCACTTT.

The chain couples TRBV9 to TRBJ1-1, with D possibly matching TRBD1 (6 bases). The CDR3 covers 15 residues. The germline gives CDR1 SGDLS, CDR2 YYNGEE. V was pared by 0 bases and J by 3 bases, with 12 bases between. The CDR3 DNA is TGTGCCAGCAGCGTAGGAAGTACAGGGTACACTGAAGCTTTCTTT. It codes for CASSVGSTGYTEAFF.

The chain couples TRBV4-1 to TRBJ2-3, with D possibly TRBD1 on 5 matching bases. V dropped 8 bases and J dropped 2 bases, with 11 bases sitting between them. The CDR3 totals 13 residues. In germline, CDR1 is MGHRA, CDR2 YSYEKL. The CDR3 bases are TGCGCCAGCCGGGTGGGGCCCACAGATACGCAGTATTTT. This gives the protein CASRVGPTDTQYF.

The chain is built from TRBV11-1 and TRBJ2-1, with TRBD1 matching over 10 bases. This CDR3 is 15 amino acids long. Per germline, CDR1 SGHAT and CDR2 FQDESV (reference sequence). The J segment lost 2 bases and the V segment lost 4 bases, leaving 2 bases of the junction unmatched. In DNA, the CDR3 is TGTGCCAGCAGCTCGGACAGGGGGACCTACAATGAGCAGTTCTTC. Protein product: CASSSDRGTYNEQFF.

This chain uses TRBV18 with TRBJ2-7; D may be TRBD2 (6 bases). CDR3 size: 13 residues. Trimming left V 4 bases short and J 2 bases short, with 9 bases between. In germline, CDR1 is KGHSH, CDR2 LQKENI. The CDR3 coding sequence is TGTGCCAGCTCACGGGGACTGGCCTACGAGCAGTACTTC. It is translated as CASSRGLAYEQYF. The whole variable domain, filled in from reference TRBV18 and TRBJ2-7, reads NAGVMQNPRHLVRRRGQEARLRCSPMKGHSHVYWYRQLPEEGLKFMVYLQKENIIDESGMPKERFSAEFPKEGPSILRIQQVVRGDSAAYFCASSRGLAYEQYFGPGTRLTVT.

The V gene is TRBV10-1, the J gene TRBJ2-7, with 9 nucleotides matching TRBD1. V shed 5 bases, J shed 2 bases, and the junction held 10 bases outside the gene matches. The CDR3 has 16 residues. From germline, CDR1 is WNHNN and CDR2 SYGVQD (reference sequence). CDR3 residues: CASSTTTGGRTYEQYF. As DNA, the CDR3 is TGCGCCAGCAGTACCACGACAGGGGGTAGGACCTACGAGCAGTACTTC.

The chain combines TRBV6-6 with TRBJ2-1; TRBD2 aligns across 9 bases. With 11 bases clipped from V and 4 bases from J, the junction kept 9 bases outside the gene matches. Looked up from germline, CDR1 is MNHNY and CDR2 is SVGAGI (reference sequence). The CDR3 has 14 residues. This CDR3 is CASARRGGYNEQFF. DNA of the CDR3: TGTGCCTCAGCACGGCGGGGGGGATACAATGAGCAGTTCTTC.

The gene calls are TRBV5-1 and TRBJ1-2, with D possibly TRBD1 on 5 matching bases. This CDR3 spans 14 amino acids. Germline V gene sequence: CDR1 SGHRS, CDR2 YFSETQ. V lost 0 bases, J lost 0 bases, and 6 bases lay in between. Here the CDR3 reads CASSLGTTNYGYTF. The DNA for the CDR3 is TGCGCCAGCAGCTTGGGGACAACTAACTATGGCTACACCTTC.